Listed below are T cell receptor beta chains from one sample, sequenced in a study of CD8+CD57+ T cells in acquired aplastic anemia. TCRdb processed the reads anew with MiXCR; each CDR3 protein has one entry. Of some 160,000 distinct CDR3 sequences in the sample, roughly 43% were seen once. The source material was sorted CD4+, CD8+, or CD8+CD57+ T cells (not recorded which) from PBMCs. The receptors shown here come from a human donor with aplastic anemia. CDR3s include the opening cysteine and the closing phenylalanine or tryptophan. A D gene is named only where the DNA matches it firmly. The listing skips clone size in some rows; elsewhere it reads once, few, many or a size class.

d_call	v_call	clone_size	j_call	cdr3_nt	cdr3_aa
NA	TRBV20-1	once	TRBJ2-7	TGCAGTGCTACCCCACAGGGAAACGAGCAGTACTTC	CSATPQGNEQYF
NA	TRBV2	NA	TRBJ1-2	TGTGCCAGCAGGGGTGACAGTCGGGTCGACACCTTC	CASRGDSRVDTF
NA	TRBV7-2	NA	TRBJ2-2	TGTGCCAGCAGCTTAGGCTTCAACACCGGGGAGCTGTTTTTT	CASSLGFNTGELFF
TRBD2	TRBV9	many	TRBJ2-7	TGTGCCAGCAGCGTAGCCGGGACTAGCGACTACGAGCAGTACTTC	CASSVAGTSDYEQYF
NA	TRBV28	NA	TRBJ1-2	TGTGCCAGCAGTGGTGGGGAACTCCCTTATGGCTACACCTTC	CASSGGELPYGYTF
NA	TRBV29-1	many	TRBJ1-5	TGCAGCGTGGGGGACGGCAATCAGCCCCAGCATTTT	CSVGDGNQPQHF
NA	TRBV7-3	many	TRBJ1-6	TGTGCCAGCAGCTTAACCACGGCAGTTAATTCACCCCTCCACTTT	CASSLTTAVNSPLHF
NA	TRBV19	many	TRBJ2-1	TGTGCCAGTAGTCCGCCGGGGAGGAGCTCCTACAATGAGCAGTTCTTC	CASSPPGRSSYNEQFF
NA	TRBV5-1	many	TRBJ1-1	TGCGCCAGCAGCTTCCGGGAAGAGGGGGCTGAAGCTTTCTTT	CASSFREEGAEAFF
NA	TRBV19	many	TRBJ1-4	TGTGCCAGCGGAGAAGGGGGGGCAACTAATGAAAAACTGTTTTTT	CASGEGGATNEKLFF
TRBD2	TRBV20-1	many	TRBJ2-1	TGCAGTGCTCGACTAGCGGGAGATCTTAATGAGCAGTTCTTC	CSARLAGDLNEQFF
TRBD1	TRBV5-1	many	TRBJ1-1	TGCGCCAGCAGCTCGGGGCGGACAGGGAAGAACACTGAAGCTTTCTTT	CASSSGRTGKNTEAFF
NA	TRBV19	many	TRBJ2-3	TGTGCCAGTTGGGACGGAGGGGGCCCGACTAGCGAGACGCAGTATTTT	CASWDGGGPTSETQYF